The 18 T cell receptor beta chains below come from one sample, sequenced in a study of vaccination and CD4 T cells after COVID-19. Oncomine TCR Beta short-read sequencing was applied to DNA from cultured CD4+ T cells. Genomic DNA extraction was carried out from cultured CD4+ T cells. Via MiXCR, TCRdb re-called the PCR reads, giving one row per CDR3 protein. In the table there are some 8,600 distinct CDR3 sequences, approximately 36% of which are singletons. This sample's treatment: roughly ten-day PBMC culture with coronavirus spike peptide pools or control peptides (ViraFEST assay). Before the COVID-19 pandemic (2011-2018), CD4+ T cells were obtained from the unexposed donor. No antigen has been identified for these receptors. Sequencing used CD4+ T cells from blood, cultured in vitro. The origin of the receptors is a human donor in good health.

The rearrangement uses TRBV7-9 and TRBJ2-3; 7 nucleotides align to TRBD1. J was trimmed by 3 bases and V by 4 bases; bases with no gene match: 10. The CDR3 consists of 16 residues. Looked up from germline, CDR1 is SEHNR and CDR2 is FQNEAQ (reference sequence). The CDR3 protein is CASSSTARGWTDTQYF. The CDR3, as DNA: TGTGCCAGCAGCTCTACAGCCAGGGGGTGGACAGATACGCAGTATTTT.

V usage is TRBV29-1 and J usage is TRBJ1-1; TRBD1 might be the D (6 bases). Trimming shortened V by 6 bases and J by 0 bases, and 11 bases separated the two germline ends. The CDR3 runs to 13 residues. Germline CDR1 and CDR2: SQVTM and ANQGSEA. The CDR3 region has the DNA TGCAGCGTAGGACAGAGAATGAACACTGAAGCTTTCTTT. Translation gives CSVGQRMNTEAFF.

This chain links TRBV7-2 with TRBJ2-1; 13 bases are a match to TRBD2. CDR1 is SGHTA and CDR2 is FQGNSA in the germline V gene. The V segment lost 7 bases and the J segment 4 bases; nucleotides outside the gene matches: 4. There are 15 residues in the CDR3. CDR3 protein: CASTGLAGAYNEQFF. In DNA form, the CDR3 reads TGTGCCAGCACCGGACTAGCGGGAGCATACAATGAGCAGTTCTTC.

The chain employs TRBV28 and TRBJ1-1; TRBD1 is a possible D gene (5 bases). Germline assignment: CDR1 MDHEN and CDR2 SYDVKM. The CDR3 has 12 residues. V lost 10 bases, J lost 1 base, and 10 bases lay in between. CDR3 in amino acids: CATGGGNTEAFF. The CDR3 DNA is TGTGCCACCGGGGGGGGGAACACTGAAGCTTTCTTT.

This chain connects TRBV7-2 to TRBJ2-7, with a weak D call TRBD1 (5 bases). Germline V CDR1 and CDR2: SGHTA, FQGNSA. CDR3 size: 13 residues. The germline V and J ends were trimmed by 3 bases and 1 base, with 7 bases remaining between them. CDR3 in amino acids: CASSFQGSYEQYF. The CDR3 bases are TGTGCCAGCAGCTTTCAGGGATCCTACGAGCAGTACTTC.

This clonotype was picked up a small number of times. V gene TRBV7-2 combines with J gene TRBJ2-7; D possibly corresponds to TRBD2 (5 bases). The CDR3 is 18 residues long. CDR1 is SGHTA and CDR2 is FQGNSA in the germline V gene. V was cut by 0 bases and J by 4 bases, with 22 bases left in between. The CDR3 DNA follows: TGTGCCAGCAGCTTAGCCCAGGAAGTTACACCCCGCGGGTACGAGCAGTACTTC. Translating gives CASSLAQEVTPRGYEQYF.

This clonotype was counted only a few times. J is TRBJ1-1 and V is TRBV28, with D unclear. The germline CDR1 and CDR2 sequences are MDHEN and SYDVKM. The CDR3 contains 16 residues. V lost 3 bases to trimming and J lost 0 bases, with 14 bases between them. In DNA, the CDR3 is TGTGCCAGCAGTTTTTCGTTGGCAGTTGTGAACACTGAAGCTTTCTTT. It translates to CASSFSLAVVNTEAFF.

The CDR3 region is CASSLNEQYF. DNA of the CDR3: TGTGCCAGCAGTTTGAACGAGCAGTACTTC. This chain joins TRBV28 and TRBJ2-7, with D uncertain. V shed 3 bases and J shed 5 bases, with 2 bases lying between them. CDR3 length equals 10 residues. CDR1 and CDR2 from the germline V gene are MDHEN and SYDVKM.

This rearrangement joins TRBV4-1 to TRBJ1-2, with unresolved D. This CDR3 has 13 amino acids. The V gene lost 0 bases and the J gene lost 5 bases, with 7 bases spanning the gap. Germline lookup yields CDR1 MGHRA and CDR2 YSYEKL. The CDR3 DNA reads as TGCGCCAGCAGCCAAGAATCCAGATATGGCTACACCTTC. It codes for CASSQESRYGYTF.

The chain employs TRBV20-1 and TRBJ1-3, with a weak D call TRBD1 (5 bases). V was pared by 6 bases and J by 2 bases, with 11 bases between. The germline CDR1 and CDR2 sequences are DFQATT and SNEGSKA (reference sequence). This CDR3 has 13 amino acids. The CDR3 DNA reads as TGCAGTGCCCCGGGGGGAGCTGGAAACACCATATATTTT. Translated, it gives CSAPGGAGNTIYF.

Concerning this clonotype itself: Just one base apart from a much larger clone, this may be a read error. The V and J genes are TRBV6-2 or TRBV6-3 and TRBJ1-5, with TRBD1 identical over 7 bases. The CDR3 has 14 amino acids. Unmatched junction bases numbered 5, after V lost 0 bases and J lost 9 bases. Per germline, CDR1 MNHEY and CDR2 SVGEGT. In DNA form, the CDR3 reads TGTGCCAGCAGTTACTCGACAGGGACTTTGCCCCAGCATTTT. Translated, it gives CASSYSTGTLPQHF.

The V gene is TRBV6-5, the J gene TRBJ2-7, with D perhaps TRBD1 or TRBD2 (7 bases each). The CDR3 contains 14 residues. The germline V and J ends were trimmed by 4 bases and 6 bases, with 16 bases remaining between them. Per the germline V gene, CDR1 is MNHEY and CDR2 is SVGAGI. The CDR3 DNA reads TGTGCCAGCAGTTCGGACAGGTCGGGGGGCGAGCAGTACTTC. This sequence encodes CASSSDRSGGEQYF.

The chain recombines TRBV28 with TRBJ1-2, with 9 positions matching TRBD1. The CDR3 consists of 14 residues. J gave up 4 bases and V 4 bases, and 4 bases lay outside the gene matches. Germline CDR1 reads MDHEN; CDR2 reads SYDVKM. The CDR3 DNA follows: TGTGCCAGCAGTTCGGGACAGGGAAGCTATGGCTACACCTTC. This sequence encodes CASSSGQGSYGYTF.

The chain combines TRBV11-2 with TRBJ2-7; D is undetermined. The CDR3 is 11 residues long. From germline, CDR1 is SGHAT and CDR2 FQNNGV. The ends were cut back, 3 bases at V and 6 bases at J, with 6 bases in the middle. CDR3 loop: CASSLFREQYF. The CDR3 nucleotides read TGTGCCAGCAGCTTGTTCCGCGAGCAGTACTTC. Looking up the rest from reference TRBV11-2 and TRBJ2-7 gives the full variable domain: EAGVAQSPRYKIIEKRQSVAFWCNPISGHATLYWYQQILGQGPKLLIQFQNNGVVDDSQLPKDRFSAERLKGVDSTLKIQPAKLEDSAVYLCASSLFREQYFGPGTRLTVT.

The chain uses TRBV19 and TRBJ1-2, with TRBD1 matching 8 bases. The ends lost 4 bases at V and 4 bases at J; junction bases unmatched: 5. From germline, CDR1 is LNHDA and CDR2 SQIVND (reference sequence). This CDR3 is 14 amino acids long. The CDR3, as DNA: TGTGCCAGTAGTACAACAGGGGGAAGCTATGGCTACACCTTC. It is translated as CASSTTGGSYGYTF.

The chain couples TRBV5-4 to TRBJ2-1, with D tentatively TRBD2 (6 bases). This CDR3 has 14 residues. The germline gives CDR1 SGHNT, CDR2 YYREEE (reference sequence). V was trimmed by 3 bases and J by 3 bases, leaving 10 bases between them. CDR3 sequence: CASSSAGLYNEQFF. DNA for the CDR3: TGTGCCAGCAGCTCAGCGGGTCTCTACAATGAGCAGTTCTTC.

The chain couples TRBV2 to TRBJ2-7; 13 nucleotides align to TRBD2. The length of the CDR3 is 18 residues. V lost 5 bases and J lost 7; bases outside the gene matches: 17. The germline V gene has CDR1 SNHLY and CDR2 FYNNEI. CDR3 sequence (DNA): TGTGCCAGCAGTCCTAATCCGCGGACTAGCGGGGGCGTATATGAGCAGTACTTC. It codes for CASSPNPRTSGGVYEQYF. The variable domain in full, completed from reference TRBV2 and TRBJ2-7, reads EPEVTQTPSHQVTQMGQEVILRCVPISNHLYFYWYRQILGQKVEFLVSFYNNEISEKSEIFDDQFSVERPDGSNFTLKIRSTKLEDSAMYFCASSPNPRTSGGVYEQYFGPGTRLTVT.

With regard to this clonotype: It may be a read error: a sequence one base away is much more abundant. CDR3 sequence (DNA): TGTGCCACCAGTGATCCGCAGGGAGCCCACGAGCAGTACTTC. Translating gives CATSDPQGAHEQYF. V gene TRBV24-1 combines with J gene TRBJ2-7; D may be TRBD1 or TRBD2 (5 bases each). The germline CDR1 and CDR2 sequences are KGHDR and SFDVKD. V was shortened by 3 bases and J by 5 bases, with 13 bases between the two germline ends. The CDR3 is 14 residues long.